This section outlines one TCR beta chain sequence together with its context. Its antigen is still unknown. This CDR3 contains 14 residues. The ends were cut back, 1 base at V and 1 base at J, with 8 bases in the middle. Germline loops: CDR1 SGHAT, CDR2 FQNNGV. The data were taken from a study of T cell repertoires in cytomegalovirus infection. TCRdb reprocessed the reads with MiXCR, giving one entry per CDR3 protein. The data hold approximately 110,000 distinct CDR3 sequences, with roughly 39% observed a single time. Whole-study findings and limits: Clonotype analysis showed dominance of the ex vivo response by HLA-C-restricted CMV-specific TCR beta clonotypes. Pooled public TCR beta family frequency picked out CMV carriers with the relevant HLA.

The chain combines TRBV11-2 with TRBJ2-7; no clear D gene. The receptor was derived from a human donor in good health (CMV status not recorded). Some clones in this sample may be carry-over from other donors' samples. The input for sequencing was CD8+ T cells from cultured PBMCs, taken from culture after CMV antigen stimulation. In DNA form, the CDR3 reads TGTGCCAGCAGCTTAGGCAGTGGGTCCTACGAGCAGTACTTC. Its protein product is CASSLGSGSYEQYF.